The 7 T cell receptor beta chains below were found in one sample sequenced in a study of T cell repertoires in cytomegalovirus infection. TCRdb called the reads again in MiXCR, with one record for every CDR3 protein. The sample records around 280,000 distinct CDR3 sequences, approximately 10% being singletons. The sample consisted of PBMCs. The receptor set was obtained from a human donor in good health (CMV status not recorded). Some clones in this sample may be carry-over from other donors' samples.

The table lists this clonotype with many counts. Written as DNA, the CDR3 is TGTGCCAGCAGCTTAAAACTAGCGGAAGAGACCCAGTACTTC. This codes for CASSLKLAEETQYF. This chain links TRBV7-9 with TRBJ2-5; 8 positions agree with TRBD2. V was clipped by 2 bases and J by 3 bases; unmatched bases: 2. Germline loops: CDR1 SEHNR, CDR2 FQNEAQ (reference sequence). The length of the CDR3 is 14 residues.

At least ten counts were recorded for this clonotype. This chain connects TRBV10-3 to TRBJ1-4; D is uncertain. Trimming pared 3 bases from V and 6 bases from J, leaving 5 bases between. This CDR3 is 12 amino acids long. The germline V gene has CDR1 ENHRY and CDR2 SYGVKD. This chain's CDR3 is CAISEEDEKLFF. CDR3 sequence (DNA): TGTGCCATCAGTGAAGAGGATGAAAAACTGTTTTTT.

The chain combines TRBV2 with TRBJ1-1, with TRBD1 identical over 12 bases. The V gene end was trimmed by 6 bases and the J gene end by 7 bases; junction bases not matched to a gene: 12. Germline values: CDR1 SNHLY, CDR2 FYNNEI. There are 16 residues in the CDR3. CDR3 region: CASSAWRDRGLSEAFF. In DNA, the CDR3 is TGTGCCAGCAGCGCCTGGCGGGACAGGGGGCTTAGTGAAGCTTTCTTT.

This clonotype has a handful of counts. The chain uses TRBV20-1 and TRBJ2-5, with 9 bases that match TRBD2. J lost 6 bases, V lost 3 bases, and 8 bases had no gene match. Germline CDR1 and CDR2: DFQATT and SNEGSKA (reference sequence). There are 14 residues in the CDR3. The CDR3 loop is CSASRGASGKTQYF. DNA for the CDR3: TGCAGTGCTAGTCGAGGGGCTAGCGGGAAGACCCAGTACTTC.

There are many counts of this clonotype. V gene TRBV3-1 combines with J gene TRBJ1-3; perhaps TRBD1 as D (5 bases). Germline V lookup: CDR1 LGHDT, CDR2 YNNKEL (reference sequence). The CDR3 is 14 residues long. V lost 3 bases, J lost 3 bases, and 9 bases lay in between. The CDR3: CASSQGTVGNTIYF. As DNA, the CDR3 is TGTGCCAGCAGCCAGGGGACGGTTGGAAACACCATATATTTT. Full variable domain (missing parts from reference TRBV3-1 and TRBJ1-3): DTAVSQTPKYLVTQMGNDKSIKCEQNLGHDTMYWYKQDSKKFLKIMFSYNNKELIINETVPNRFSPKSPDKAHLNLHINSLELGDSAVYFCASSQGTVGNTIYFGEGSWLTVV.

This clonotype showed up many times. The chain combines TRBV5-4 with TRBJ2-3, with D perhaps TRBD1 (6 bases). The germline V gene has CDR1 SGHNT and CDR2 YYREEE (reference sequence). This CDR3 contains 16 residues. V lost 0 bases to trimming and J lost 2 bases, with 13 bases between them. The CDR3 bases are TGTGCCAGCAGCTTGGAAGGGACAATCCCCACAGATACGCAGTATTTT. As protein: CASSLEGTIPTDTQYF.

V is TRBV20-1 and J is TRBJ2-5, with D perhaps TRBD2 (5 bases). CDR3 length equals 13 residues. Germline CDR1 is DFQATT and CDR2 is SNEGSKA (reference sequence). The V and J ends lost 5 bases and 5 bases respectively, with 15 bases between them. The CDR3 DNA is TGCAGTGCTCCTATCGGGCTAGCTGAGACCCAGTACTTC. Translation gives CSAPIGLAETQYF.